What follows are 30 T cell receptor beta chains derived from one specimen sequenced in a study of blood T cell repertoires in COVID-19. Generated by immunoSEQ multiplex PCR, the TCRdb table keeps only in-frame clones and is missing some. The table lists 250,000 to 400,000 clones, 85% to 90% of them singletons. Sequencing was performed on peripheral blood. Every receptor here comes from a woman under 40 with COVID-19, enrolled during active disease.

The V call is TRBV30, the J call TRBJ1-3, with D unclear. CDR3 length: 13 residues. Trimming took 0 bases from V and 2 from J, leaving 5 bases between them. Germline CDR1 GTSNPN, CDR2 SVGIG (reference sequence). The CDR3 DNA follows: TGTGCCTGGAGTGTAATAGCTGGAAACACCATATATTTT. This sequence encodes CAWSVIAGNTIYF.

This rearrangement joins TRBV6-2 or TRBV6-3 to TRBJ1-6; 9 nucleotides align to TRBD1. After removal of 5 bases from V and 7 bases from J, the junction contained 3 bases not matched to a gene. There are 14 residues in the CDR3. Germline V CDR1 and CDR2: MNHEY, SVGEGT. Here the CDR3 DNA reads TGTGCCAGCAGTGATGGGACAGGGAATTCACCCCTCCACTTT. Its protein product is CASSDGTGNSPLHF.

This sequence joins TRBV2 and TRBJ1-1, with TRBD1 identical over 7 bases. From germline, CDR1 is SNHLY and CDR2 FYNNEI. The CDR3 is 13 residues long. Germline trimming cut 6 bases from V and 4 bases from J; bases unmatched to any gene: 5. Here the CDR3 DNA reads TGTGCCAGCAGGTTCTCAGGGGGCACTGAAGCTTTCTTT. It codes for CASRFSGGTEAFF.

V and J are TRBV6-6 and TRBJ2-1; D gene uncertain. Germline lookup yields CDR1 MNHNY and CDR2 SVGAGI (reference sequence). This CDR3 is built from 15 residues. Trimming took off 1 base at V and 6 bases at J, with 13 bases between the two ends. This chain's CDR3 is CASSYFERRSNEQFF. The CDR3 region has the DNA TGTGCCAGCAGTTACTTTGAGCGTAGAAGCAATGAGCAGTTCTTC.

The V and J genes are TRBV5-1 and TRBJ1-6, with 10 bases lining up with TRBD1. The CDR3 extends over 16 amino acids. Trimming removed 2 bases from V and 8 bases from J; junction bases left unmatched: 7. Germline values: CDR1 SGHRS, CDR2 YFSETQ. CDR3 amino acids: CASSFPGTGADSPLHF. For the CDR3, the DNA is TGCGCCAGCAGCTTCCCCGGGACAGGGGCAGATTCACCCCTCCACTTT.

The chain employs TRBV28 and TRBJ1-2; D gene ambiguous. V gave up 8 bases and J gave up 4 bases, with 14 bases separating them. There are 13 residues in the CDR3. Germline CDR1 is MDHEN and CDR2 is SYDVKM. The CDR3 loop is CASSSGNFYGYTF. The CDR3 nucleotides read TGTGCCAGCTCCTCAGGAAACTTCTATGGCTACACCTTC.

The CDR3, as DNA: TGTGCCAGCAGCCAATTGGGACAGGGGGCCTATGAGCAGTTCTTC. It translates to CASSQLGQGAYEQFF. The genes are TRBV7-3 and TRBJ2-1; 12 bases map to TRBD1. Germline V lookup: CDR1 SGHTA, CDR2 FQGTGA. V shed 5 bases and J 8 bases; nucleotides not matched to a gene: 7. CDR3 length equals 15 residues.

This chain links TRBV11-2 with TRBJ1-6; D perhaps matches TRBD1 (5 bases). Trimming removed 4 bases from V and 3 bases from J, with 19 bases in between. This CDR3 is 18 amino acids long. Germline V gene data show CDR1 as SGHAT and CDR2 as FQNNGV. The CDR3 region has the DNA TGTGCCAGCAGCTCCGGAGCGGGGGTTGGAGTCTATAATTCACCCCTCCACTTT. This translates into CASSSGAGVGVYNSPLHF.

The V gene is TRBV3-1 (or the pseudogene TRBV3-2), the J gene TRBJ2-3; 7 bases fit TRBD2. V lost 2 bases to trimming and J lost 1 base; unmatched junction nucleotides: 12. The CDR3 consists of 18 residues. Per germline, CDR1 LGHDT and CDR2 YNNKEL (reference sequence). The CDR3 sequence: CASSQYPAGVSGTDTQYF. Here the CDR3 DNA reads TGTGCCAGCAGCCAATATCCGGCGGGAGTGTCCGGCACAGATACGCAGTATTTT.

The chain has TRBV25-1 and TRBJ1-2; 7 bases map to TRBD1. CDR3 length equals 16 residues. Looked up from germline, CDR1 is MGHDK and CDR2 is SYGVNS. V shed 1 base, J shed 7 bases, and the junction held 12 bases outside the gene matches. The CDR3 coding sequence is TGTGCCAGCAGTGAATTTGCGGGGCAGGGGGTCGGTGGCTACACCTTC. Amino acids: CASSEFAGQGVGGYTF.

The chain combines TRBV3-1 (or the pseudogene TRBV3-2) with TRBJ2-7; 7 bases agree with TRBD1. J was trimmed by 3 bases and V by 3 bases; bases with no gene match: 5. This CDR3 spans 14 amino acids. Per germline, CDR1 LGHDT and CDR2 YNNKEL (reference sequence). DNA for the CDR3: TGTGCCAGCAGCCAGTGGACAGGCGGCTACGAGCAGTACTTC. Protein product: CASSQWTGGYEQYF.

This clone was detected only a few times. The chain employs TRBV4-1 and TRBJ2-7, with 10 positions matching TRBD1. Germline CDR1 is MGHRA and CDR2 is YSYEKL. Germline trimming cut 3 bases from V and 2 bases from J; bases unmatched to any gene: 4. This CDR3 region has 15 residues. The CDR3 here is CASSQTGGPTYEQYF. The CDR3 nucleotides are TGCGCCAGCAGCCAGACAGGGGGCCCTACCTACGAGCAGTACTTC.

The rearrangement joins TRBV13 to TRBJ2-7; 10 nucleotides align to TRBD1. V was clipped by 5 bases and J by 5 bases; unmatched bases: 12. The CDR3 sequence is 16 residues long. Germline V lookup: CDR1 PRHDT, CDR2 FYEKMQ (reference sequence). The chain's CDR3 is CASSPRVGDRGNEQYF. The CDR3 DNA reads as TGTGCCAGCAGCCCGAGGGTGGGGGACAGGGGAAACGAGCAGTACTTC.

The chain couples TRBV27 to TRBJ1-1, with a tentative D call TRBD1 (5 bases). Germline V gives CDR1 MNHEY, CDR2 SMNVEV (reference sequence). V was cut by 6 bases and J by 11 bases, with 22 bases left in between. The CDR3 runs to 14 residues. CDR3 bases: TGTGCCAGCAGGGCCCTGGGGGGGATGCTGGGGGCTTTCTTT. This encodes CASRALGGMLGAFF.

The chain links TRBV5-1 to TRBJ1-3; 9 bases fit TRBD1. CDR3 length: 14 residues. The J segment lost 3 bases and the V segment lost 3 bases, leaving 1 base of the junction unmatched. Germline-derived CDR1 and CDR2 are SGHRS and YFSETQ. CDR3 in DNA: TGCGCCAGCAGCTGGACAGGGGATGGAAACACCATATATTTT. Amino acids: CASSWTGDGNTIYF.

The chain links TRBV7-8 to TRBJ2-7; TRBD1 matches at 7 bases. CDR1 and CDR2 from the germline V gene are SGHVS and FQNEAQ. The CDR3 has 15 amino acids. V lost 4 bases and J lost 5; bases outside the gene matches: 11. The CDR3 nucleotides are TGTGCCAGCAGCTACTATGGTGGCCAGGGGGACGAGCAGTACTTC. Translating gives CASSYYGGQGDEQYF. The variable domain in full, with the rest retrieved from reference TRBV7-8 and TRBJ2-7, is GAGVSQSPRYKVAKRGQDVALRCDPISGHVSLFWYQQALGQGPEFLTYFQNEAQLDKSGLPSDRFFAERPEGSVSTLKIQRTQQEDSAVYLCASSYYGGQGDEQYFGPGTRLTVT.

CDR3 nucleotide sequence: TGTGCCCCACAAGGTGGCAGGTTTCACTATGGCTACACCTTC. Its translation: CAPQGGRFHYGYTF. This chain links TRBV21-1 with TRBJ1-2; TRBD1, the D gene given by the table, was not confirmed from the DNA. TRBV21-1 is tagged as a pseudogene. CDR3 length: 14 amino acids.

The chain employs TRBV25-1 and TRBJ1-6; D may be TRBD1 (6 bases). The CDR3 is made up of 14 amino acids. Per germline, CDR1 MGHDK and CDR2 SYGVNS. Trimming cost V 3 bases and J 8 bases, with 11 bases left between them. The CDR3 DNA reads as TGTGCCAGCAGTGAGGAACAGGGTTATTCACCCCTCCACTTT. Translating gives CASSEEQGYSPLHF. The entire variable domain, with the rest obtained from reference TRBV25-1 and TRBJ1-6, is as follows: EADIYQTPRYLVIGTGKKITLECSQTMGHDKMYWYQQDPGMELHLIHYSYGVNSTEKGDLSSESTVSRIRTEHFPLTLESARPSHTSQYLCASSEEQGYSPLHFGNGTRLTVT.

CDR3 sequence (DNA): TGTGCCTGGAAGGGGGGGAAAACCCCTATGGGTCCCCTCCACTTT. It codes for CAWKGGKTPMGPLHF. This chain links TRBV30 with TRBJ1-6, with D possibly being TRBD1 (6 bases). CDR1 and CDR2 from the germline V gene are GTSNPN and SVGIG (reference sequence). Trimming shortened V by 4 bases and J by 13 bases, and 23 bases separated the two germline ends. The CDR3 extends over 15 amino acids.

This chain uses TRBV19 with TRBJ2-1, with 14 bases lining up with TRBD2. This CDR3 comprises 16 residues. Trimming took 5 bases from V and 10 from J; bases not matched to a gene: 10. CDR1 LNHDA and CDR2 SQIVND come from the germline V gene (reference sequence). CDR3 region: CASSVIGTSGRGEQFF. CDR3 sequence (DNA): TGTGCCAGTAGTGTCATAGGGACTAGCGGGAGAGGAGAGCAGTTCTTC. Variable domain in full (rest from reference TRBV19 and TRBJ2-1): DGGITQSPKYLFRKEGQNVTLSCEQNLNHDAMYWYRQDPGQGLRLIYYSQIVNDFQKGDIAEGYSVSREKKESFPLTVTSAQKNPTAFYLCASSVIGTSGRGEQFFGPGTRLTVL.

This chain connects TRBV5-8 to TRBJ1-2, with D possibly being TRBD1 (5 bases). The CDR3 consists of 13 residues. Trimming left V 0 bases short and J 8 bases short, with 11 bases between. The germline gives CDR1 SGHTS, CDR2 YDEGEE. CDR3 amino acids: CASSLVRVGGYTF. CDR3 bases: TGTGCCAGCAGCTTGGTCAGGGTGGGCGGCTACACCTTC.

CDR3: CASSLGWTVMNTEAFF. The CDR3 DNA follows: TGCGCCAGCAGCTTGGGGTGGACAGTCATGAACACTGAAGCTTTCTTT. This rearrangement joins TRBV5-1 to TRBJ1-1; D perhaps matches TRBD1 (6 bases). Germline V gives CDR1 SGHRS, CDR2 YFSETQ. The CDR3 loop spans 16 amino acids. V lost 0 bases, J lost 0 bases, and 12 bases lay in between.

This rearrangement joins TRBV7-9 to TRBJ1-2; D unresolved. Germline lookup yields CDR1 SEHNR and CDR2 FQNEAQ (reference sequence). The CDR3 contains 12 residues. With 5 bases removed from V and 4 bases from J, the gap between germline ends came to 8 bases. The CDR3 nucleotides read TGTGCCAGCAGCCCCGCGGGCTATGGCTACACCTTC. It specifies CASSPAGYGYTF.

This clone showed up just a few times. The V gene is TRBV12-3 or TRBV12-4, the J gene TRBJ1-1, with a weak D call TRBD1 (5 bases). CDR3 length: 13 residues. Trimming took 5 bases from V and 3 from J, leaving 10 bases between them. The CDR3 DNA reads TGTGCCAGCAGTCTAGACAGACACACTGAAGCTTTCTTT. Translated: CASSLDRHTEAFF.

In this sample, this clone turned up once. CDR3 DNA sequence: TGTGCCAGTAGTTGGTATGGGGCAGGCCTGAACACTGAAGCTTTCTTT. It yields the protein CASSWYGAGLNTEAFF. The chain has TRBV19 and TRBJ1-1; possible D gene TRBD1, 5 bases. CDR1 LNHDA and CDR2 SQIVND come from the germline V gene (reference sequence). This CDR3 contains 16 residues. Trimming took off 5 bases at V and 0 bases at J, with 16 bases between the two ends.

The rearrangement links TRBV28 to TRBJ2-5; no clear D gene. Germline V gives CDR1 MDHEN, CDR2 SYDVKM. Deletions cut 4 bases from V and 2 bases from J, with 14 bases between. CDR3 length equals 15 residues. Written as DNA, the CDR3 is TGTGCCAGCAGTTCACGGAACAGCCGACAAGAGACCCAGTACTTC. This gives the protein CASSSRNSRQETQYF.

V is TRBV9 and J is TRBJ2-2, with TRBD2 matching 13 bases. The CDR3 length is 18 residues. With 0 bases clipped from V and 4 bases from J, the junction kept 6 bases outside the gene matches. Germline V CDR1 and CDR2: SGDLS, YYNGEE. CDR3 nucleotide sequence: TGTGCCAGCAGCGTAGGCACTAGCGGGAGGGTCCGCACCGGGGAGCTGTTTTTT. This codes for CASSVGTSGRVRTGELFF. Filled out from reference TRBV9 and TRBJ2-2, the complete variable domain reads DSGVTQTPKHLITATGQRVTLRCSPRSGDLSVYWYQQSLDQGLQFLIQYYNGEERAKGNILERFSAQQFPDLHSELNLSSLELGDSALYFCASSVGTSGRVRTGELFFGEGSRLTVL.

The genes are TRBV5-6 and TRBJ2-7; 8 bases align to TRBD1. V shed 4 bases, J shed 6 bases, and the junction held 9 bases outside the gene matches. In germline, CDR1 is SGHDT, CDR2 YYEEEE. CDR3 length: 14 amino acids. DNA of the CDR3: TGTGCCAGCAGCCCCGACAGGGGCAGAGGCGAGCAGTACTTC. Residues: CASSPDRGRGEQYF. Combining the CDR3 with reference TRBV5-6 and TRBJ2-7 gives the whole variable domain DAGVTQSPTHLIKTRGQQVTLRCSPKSGHDTVSWYQQALGQGPQFIFQYYEEEERQRGNFPDRFSGHQFPNYSSELNVNALLLGDSALYLCASSPDRGRGEQYFGPGTRLTVT.

The rearrangement joins TRBV5-1 to TRBJ1-2; the D is unclear. Deletions cut 4 bases from V and 4 bases from J, with 14 bases between. The V gene's germline CDR1 is SGHRS and CDR2 YFSETQ. The CDR3 covers 14 residues. The CDR3 is CASSPAGEIYGYTF. In nucleotides, the CDR3 is TGCGCCAGCAGCCCTGCTGGAGAAATCTATGGCTACACCTTC.

The genes are TRBV27 and TRBJ2-1, with 8 bases that match TRBD2. The junction had 3 bases not matched to a gene; V was cut back by 2 bases and J by 0 bases. Germline V gene sequence: CDR1 MNHEY, CDR2 SMNVEV (reference sequence). The CDR3 is 16 amino acids. The CDR3 protein is CASSLISGNSYNEQFF. CDR3 nucleotide sequence: TGTGCCAGCAGTTTAATTAGCGGGAACTCCTACAATGAGCAGTTCTTC.